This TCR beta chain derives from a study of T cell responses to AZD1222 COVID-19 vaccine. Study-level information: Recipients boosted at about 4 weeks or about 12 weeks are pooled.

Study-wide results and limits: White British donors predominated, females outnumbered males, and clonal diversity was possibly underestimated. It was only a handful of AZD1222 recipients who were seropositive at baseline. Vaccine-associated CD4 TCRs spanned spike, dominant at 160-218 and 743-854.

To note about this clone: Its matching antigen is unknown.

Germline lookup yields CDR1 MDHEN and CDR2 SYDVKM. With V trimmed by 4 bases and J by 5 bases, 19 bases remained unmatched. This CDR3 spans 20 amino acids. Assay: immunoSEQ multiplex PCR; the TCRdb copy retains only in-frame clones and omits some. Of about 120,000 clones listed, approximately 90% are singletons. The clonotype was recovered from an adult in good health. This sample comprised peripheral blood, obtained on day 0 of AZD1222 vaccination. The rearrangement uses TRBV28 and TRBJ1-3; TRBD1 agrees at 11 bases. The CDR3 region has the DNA TGTGCCAGCAGTTCGCCCCCGGACAGGGGGCGCGAGGTGAATAGAAACACCATATATTTT. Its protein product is CASSSPPDRGREVNRNTIYF.